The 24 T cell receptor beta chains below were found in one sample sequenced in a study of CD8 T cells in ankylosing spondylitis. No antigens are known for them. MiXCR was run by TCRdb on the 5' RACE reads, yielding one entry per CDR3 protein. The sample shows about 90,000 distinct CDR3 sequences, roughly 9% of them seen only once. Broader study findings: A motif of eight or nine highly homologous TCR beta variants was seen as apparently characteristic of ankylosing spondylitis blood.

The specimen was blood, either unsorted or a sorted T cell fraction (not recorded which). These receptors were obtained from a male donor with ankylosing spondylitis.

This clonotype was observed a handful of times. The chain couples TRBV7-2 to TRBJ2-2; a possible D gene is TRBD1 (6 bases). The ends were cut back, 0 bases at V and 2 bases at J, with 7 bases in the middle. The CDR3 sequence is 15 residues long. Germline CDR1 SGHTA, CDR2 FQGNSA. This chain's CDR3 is CASSLAGQNTGELFF. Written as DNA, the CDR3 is TGTGCCAGCAGCTTAGCGGGACAAAACACCGGGGAGCTGTTTTTT.

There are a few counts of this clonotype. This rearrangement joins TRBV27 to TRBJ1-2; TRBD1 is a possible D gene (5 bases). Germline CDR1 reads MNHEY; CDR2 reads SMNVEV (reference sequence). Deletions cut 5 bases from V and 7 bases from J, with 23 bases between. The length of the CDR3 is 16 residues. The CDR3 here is CASSPVAGLLHGGYTF. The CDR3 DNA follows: TGTGCCAGCAGTCCTGTGGCGGGACTCCTCCATGGTGGCTACACCTTC.

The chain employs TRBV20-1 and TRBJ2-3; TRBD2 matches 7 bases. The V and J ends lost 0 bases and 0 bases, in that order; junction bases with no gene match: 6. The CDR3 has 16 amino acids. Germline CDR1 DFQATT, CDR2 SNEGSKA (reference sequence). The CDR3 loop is CSAREVLAVSTDTQYF. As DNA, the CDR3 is TGCAGTGCTAGAGAAGTCCTAGCGGTTAGCACAGATACGCAGTATTTT.

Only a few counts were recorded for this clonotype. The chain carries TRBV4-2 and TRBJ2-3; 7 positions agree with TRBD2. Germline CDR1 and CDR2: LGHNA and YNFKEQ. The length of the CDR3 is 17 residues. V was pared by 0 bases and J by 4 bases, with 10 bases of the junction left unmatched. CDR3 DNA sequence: TGTGCCAGCAGCCAAGATCCAGCGGGGTCTGGTGCAGATACGCAGTATTTT. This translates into CASSQDPAGSGADTQYF.

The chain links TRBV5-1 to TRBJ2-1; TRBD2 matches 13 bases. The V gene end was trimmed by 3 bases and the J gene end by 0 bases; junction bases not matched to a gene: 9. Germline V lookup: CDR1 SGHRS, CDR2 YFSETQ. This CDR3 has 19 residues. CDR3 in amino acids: CASSSGLAGEARSYNEQFF. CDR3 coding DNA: TGCGCCAGCAGCTCCGGACTAGCGGGAGAGGCACGCTCCTACAATGAGCAGTTCTTC.

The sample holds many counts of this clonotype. DNA for the CDR3: TGCGCCAGCAGCCAAGATAGCGCTACGAGGCCTGAAGCTTTCTTT. Translation gives CASSQDSATRPEAFF. This chain joins TRBV4-1 and TRBJ1-1; the D is unclear. This CDR3 has 15 amino acids. Germline CDR1 MGHRA, CDR2 YSYEKL. Between the trimmed V and J ends, which lost 0 bases and 6 bases, there was a span of 14 bases.

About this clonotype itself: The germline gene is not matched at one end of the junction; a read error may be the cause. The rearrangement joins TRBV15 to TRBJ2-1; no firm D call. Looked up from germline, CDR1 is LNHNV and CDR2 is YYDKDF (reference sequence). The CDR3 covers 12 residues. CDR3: CATSGDYNEQFF. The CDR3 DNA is TGTGCCACCAGCGGAGACTACAATGAGCAGTTCTTC.

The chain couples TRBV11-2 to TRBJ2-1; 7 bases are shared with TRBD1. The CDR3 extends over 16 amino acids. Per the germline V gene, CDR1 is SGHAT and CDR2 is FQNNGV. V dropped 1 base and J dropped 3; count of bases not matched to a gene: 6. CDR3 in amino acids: CASSLAPGTVYNEQFF. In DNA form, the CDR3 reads TGTGCCAGCAGCTTAGCACCCGGGACAGTCTACAATGAGCAGTTCTTC.

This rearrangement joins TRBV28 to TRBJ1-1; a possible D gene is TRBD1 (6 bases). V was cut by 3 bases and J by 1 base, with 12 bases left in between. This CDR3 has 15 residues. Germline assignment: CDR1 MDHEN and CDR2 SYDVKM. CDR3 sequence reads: CASSFSGVGNTEAFF. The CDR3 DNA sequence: TGTGCCAGCAGTTTCTCAGGGGTGGGGAACACTGAAGCTTTCTTT.

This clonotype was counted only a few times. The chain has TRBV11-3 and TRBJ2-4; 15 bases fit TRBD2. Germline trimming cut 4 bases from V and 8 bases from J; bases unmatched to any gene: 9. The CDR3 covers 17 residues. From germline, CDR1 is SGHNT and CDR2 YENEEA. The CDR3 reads CASSWGLAGGIRDIQYF. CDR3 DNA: TGTGCCAGCAGCTGGGGACTAGCGGGAGGAATTAGGGACATTCAGTACTTC.

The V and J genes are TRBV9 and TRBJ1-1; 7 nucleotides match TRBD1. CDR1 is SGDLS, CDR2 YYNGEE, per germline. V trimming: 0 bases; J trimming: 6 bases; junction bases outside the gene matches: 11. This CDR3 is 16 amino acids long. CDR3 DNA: TGTGCCAGCAGCGTAGGTTCAGGGGGGTTGATGCCTGAAGCTTTCTTT. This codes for CASSVGSGGLMPEAFF. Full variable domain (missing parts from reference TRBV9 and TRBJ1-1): DSGVTQTPKHLITATGQRVTLRCSPRSGDLSVYWYQQSLDQGLQFLIQYYNGEERAKGNILERFSAQQFPDLHSELNLSSLELGDSALYFCASSVGSGGLMPEAFFGQGTRLTVV.

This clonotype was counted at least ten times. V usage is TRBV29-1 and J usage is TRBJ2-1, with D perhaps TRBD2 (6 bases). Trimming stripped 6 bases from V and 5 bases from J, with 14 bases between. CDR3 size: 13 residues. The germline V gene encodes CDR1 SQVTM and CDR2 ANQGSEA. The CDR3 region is CSVPRDWNNEQFF. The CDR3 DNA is TGCAGCGTCCCCCGGGACTGGAACAATGAGCAGTTCTTC.

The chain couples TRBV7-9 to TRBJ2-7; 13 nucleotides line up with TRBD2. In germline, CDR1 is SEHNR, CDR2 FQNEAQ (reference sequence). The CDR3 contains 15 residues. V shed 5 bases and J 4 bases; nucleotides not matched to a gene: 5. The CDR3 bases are TGTGCCAGCAGCCCCGGGACTAGCGGGAAGTACGAGCAGTACTTC. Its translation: CASSPGTSGKYEQYF.

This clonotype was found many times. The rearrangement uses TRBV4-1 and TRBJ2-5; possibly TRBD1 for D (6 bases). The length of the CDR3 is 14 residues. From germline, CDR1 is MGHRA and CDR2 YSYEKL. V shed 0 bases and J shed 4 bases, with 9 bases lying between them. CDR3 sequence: CASSQDLGGETQYF. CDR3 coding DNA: TGCGCCAGCAGCCAAGATCTAGGGGGAGAGACCCAGTACTTC.

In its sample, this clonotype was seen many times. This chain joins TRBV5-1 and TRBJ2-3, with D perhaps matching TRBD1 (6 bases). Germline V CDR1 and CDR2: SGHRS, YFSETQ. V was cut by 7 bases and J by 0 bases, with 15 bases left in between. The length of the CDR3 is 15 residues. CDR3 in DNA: TGCGCCAGCTTTTGGGGGACATCTAGCACAGATACGCAGTATTTT. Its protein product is CASFWGTSSTDTQYF. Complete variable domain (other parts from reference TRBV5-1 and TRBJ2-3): KAGVTQTPRYLIKTRGQQVTLSCSPISGHRSVSWYQQTPGQGLQFLFEYFSETQRNKGNFPGRFSGRQFSNSRSEMNVSTLELGDSALYLCASFWGTSSTDTQYFGPGTRLTVL.

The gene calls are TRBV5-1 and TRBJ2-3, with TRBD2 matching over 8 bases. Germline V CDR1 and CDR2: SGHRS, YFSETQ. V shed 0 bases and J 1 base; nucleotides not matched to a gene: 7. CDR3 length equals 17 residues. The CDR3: CASSLAGRESRTDTQYF. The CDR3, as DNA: TGCGCCAGCAGCTTGGCCGGGAGGGAGTCTCGCACAGATACGCAGTATTTT.

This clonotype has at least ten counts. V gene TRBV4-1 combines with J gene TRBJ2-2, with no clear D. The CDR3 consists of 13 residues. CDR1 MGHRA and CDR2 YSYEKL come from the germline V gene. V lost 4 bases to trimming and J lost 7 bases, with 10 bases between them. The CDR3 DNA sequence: TGCGCCAGCAGCCTTCTAATTAGCGGGGAGCTGTTTTTT. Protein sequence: CASSLLISGELFF.

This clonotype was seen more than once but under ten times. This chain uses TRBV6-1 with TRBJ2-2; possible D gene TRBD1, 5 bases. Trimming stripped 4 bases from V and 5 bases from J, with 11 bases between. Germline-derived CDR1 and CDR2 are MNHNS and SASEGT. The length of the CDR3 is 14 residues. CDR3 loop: CASSVLGETGELFF. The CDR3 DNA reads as TGTGCCAGCAGTGTCCTAGGGGAAACCGGGGAGCTGTTTTTT.

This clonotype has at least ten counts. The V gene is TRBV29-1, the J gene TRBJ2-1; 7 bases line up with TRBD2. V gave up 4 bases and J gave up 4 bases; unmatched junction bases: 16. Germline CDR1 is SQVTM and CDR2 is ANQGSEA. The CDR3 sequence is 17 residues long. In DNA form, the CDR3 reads TGCAGCGTTGGCTCGCCGGACCCTGTGGGGGGGTACAATGAGCAGTTCTTC. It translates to CSVGSPDPVGGYNEQFF.

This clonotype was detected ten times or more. CDR3 DNA: TGTGCCAGCAGCGCGGGACTAGCGGGTGTTCGGTCCTACAATGAGCAGTTCTTC. Its translation is CASSAGLAGVRSYNEQFF. V gene TRBV7-8 combines with J gene TRBJ2-1; 12 bases match TRBD2. The CDR3 loop spans 18 amino acids. Trimming removed 5 bases from V and 1 base from J; junction bases left unmatched: 9. Germline CDR1 and CDR2: SGHVS and FQNEAQ.

CDR3 in amino acids: CASSRGLAGAEETQYF. The CDR3 DNA is TGTGCCAGCAGCCGGGGACTAGCGGGAGCGGAAGAGACCCAGTACTTC. This sequence joins TRBV13 and TRBJ2-5, with TRBD2 matching over 14 bases. The CDR3 is 16 amino acids. CDR1 is PRHDT and CDR2 is FYEKMQ in the germline V gene (reference sequence). J was trimmed by 3 bases and V by 5 bases; bases with no gene match: 5.

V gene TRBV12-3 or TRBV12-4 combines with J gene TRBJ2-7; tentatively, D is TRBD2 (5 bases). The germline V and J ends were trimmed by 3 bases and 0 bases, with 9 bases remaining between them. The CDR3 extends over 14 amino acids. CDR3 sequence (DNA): TGTGCCAGCAGTTTGATGGGGAGCTCCTACGAGCAGTACTTC. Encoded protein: CASSLMGSSYEQYF.

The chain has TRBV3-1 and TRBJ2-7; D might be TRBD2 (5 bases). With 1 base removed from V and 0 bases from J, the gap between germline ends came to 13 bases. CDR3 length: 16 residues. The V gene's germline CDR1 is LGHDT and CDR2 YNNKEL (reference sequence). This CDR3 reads CASSQGASGSSYEQYV. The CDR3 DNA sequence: TGTGCCAGCAGCCAAGGGGCCAGCGGAAGCTCCTACGAGCAGTACGTC.

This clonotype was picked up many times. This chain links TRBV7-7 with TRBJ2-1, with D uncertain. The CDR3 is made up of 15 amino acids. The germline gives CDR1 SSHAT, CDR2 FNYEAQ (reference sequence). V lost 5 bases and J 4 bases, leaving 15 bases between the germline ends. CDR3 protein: CASSRSSLGYNEQFF. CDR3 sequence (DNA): TGTGCCAGCAGCCGATCTAGTCTAGGTTACAATGAGCAGTTCTTC.